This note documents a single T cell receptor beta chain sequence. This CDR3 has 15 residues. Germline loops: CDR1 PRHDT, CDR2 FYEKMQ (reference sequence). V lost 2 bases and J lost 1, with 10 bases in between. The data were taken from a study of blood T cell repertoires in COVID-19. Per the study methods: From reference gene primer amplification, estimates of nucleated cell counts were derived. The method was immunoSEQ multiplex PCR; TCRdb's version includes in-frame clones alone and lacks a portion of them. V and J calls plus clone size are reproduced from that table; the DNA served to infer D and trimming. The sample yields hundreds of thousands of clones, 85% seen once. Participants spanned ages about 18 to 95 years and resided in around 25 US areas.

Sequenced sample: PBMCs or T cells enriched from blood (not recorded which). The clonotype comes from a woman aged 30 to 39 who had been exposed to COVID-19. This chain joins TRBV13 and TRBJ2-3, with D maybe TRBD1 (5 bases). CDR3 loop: CASSLRGGGTDTQYF. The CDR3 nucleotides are TGTGCCAGCAGCTTAAGGGGTGGTGGCACAGATACGCAGTATTTT.